Listed here are 7 T cell receptor beta chains from one sample, sequenced in a study of blood T cells in healthy people across ages. The use of a sample-barcoded 5' primer and a J-beta primer mix characterized a second PCR of roughly 6 to 11 cycles. TCRdb analysed the 5' RACE reads with MiXCR anew, one entry per CDR3 protein. The sample includes some 1.5 million distinct CDR3 sequences, roughly 27% seen only once; the top ten take 7.7%. Sequences were obtained from blood. These receptors were obtained from a woman aged 25-40 years in good health.

This clonotype was seen once. The junction shows a germline mismatch at one end, possibly a read error. The V gene is TRBV7-8, the J gene TRBJ2-1; 12 bases match TRBD2. CDR1 is SGHVS, CDR2 FQNEAQ, per germline. This CDR3 contains 16 residues. CDR3 DNA sequence: TGTGCCTGCAGCCCCCGGCCCGGGACTAGCGGGAATGAGCAGTTCTTC. It translates to CACSPRPGTSGNEQFF.

The rearrangement joins TRBV18 to TRBJ2-7; 11 positions match TRBD2. V trimming: 8 bases; J trimming: 4 bases; junction bases outside the gene matches: 10. Germline V gene lookup returns CDR1 KGHSH and CDR2 LQKENI. CDR3 length: 15 amino acids. The CDR3 sequence is CASRESGTSGYEQYF. Here the CDR3 DNA reads TGTGCCAGCCGAGAATCCGGGACTAGCGGATACGAGCAGTACTTC.

At least ten counts were recorded for this clonotype. The CDR3 DNA reads TGCAGTGCTGTTGGGGCTAGATACGAGCAGTACTTC. Translation gives CSAVGARYEQYF. The V gene is TRBV20-1, the J gene TRBJ2-7; a weak D match, TRBD1 (5 bases). The length of the CDR3 is 12 residues. Germline CDR1 reads DFQATT; CDR2 reads SNEGSKA (reference sequence). The V end lost 5 bases, the J end lost 4 bases, and 12 bases lay between the germline ends.

This clonotype was seen just once. A read error is possible here, since a much larger clone lies one base away. The gene calls are TRBV29-1 and TRBJ2-7, with D unresolved. CDR3 length: 11 amino acids. From germline, CDR1 is SQVTM and CDR2 ANQGSEA. Here the CDR3 reads CSVMVNYEQHF. For the CDR3, the DNA is TGCAGCGTTATGGTGAACTACGAGCAGCACTTC.

This clonotype was detected ten times or more. The CDR3 loop is CSAHRILSGQETQYF. The CDR3 DNA follows: TGCAGTGCCCATAGAATACTTAGCGGCCAAGAGACCCAGTACTTC. The V gene is TRBV20-1, the J gene TRBJ2-5; D is possibly TRBD2 (6 bases). Germline loops: CDR1 DFQATT, CDR2 SNEGSKA (reference sequence). This CDR3 comprises 15 residues. Deletions cut 6 bases from V and 1 base from J, with 18 bases between.

The J gene is TRBJ1-3, the V gene TRBV6-2 or TRBV6-3; TRBD1 is a possible D gene (5 bases). The CDR3 consists of 15 residues. Germline values: CDR1 MNHEY, CDR2 SVGEGT. With 3 bases removed from V and 2 bases from J, the gap between germline ends came to 11 bases. The CDR3, as DNA: TGTGCCAGCAGTTATCCTGGGACGACTGGAAACACCATATATTTT. Residues: CASSYPGTTGNTIYF.

This chain connects TRBV5-1 to TRBJ2-1; D not certain. CDR1 and CDR2 (germline): SGHRS, YFSETQ. The CDR3 totals 15 residues. Between the trimmed V and J ends, which lost 2 bases and 2 bases, there was a span of 11 bases. The CDR3 region is CASSLGQEPYNEQFF. Here the CDR3 DNA reads TGCGCCAGCAGCTTAGGGCAGGAGCCCTACAATGAGCAGTTCTTC.